The sequence of this T cell receptor beta chain was determined in a study of T-cell memory formation after mild COVID-19. Overall study findings and caveats: Clones that contracted from day 15 to 85 had balanced CD4/CD8; later expanders were CD4+ biased.

Barcoded TCR alpha and TCR beta cDNA libraries with UMIs came from 5'RACE using constant-segment primers. TCRdb recomputed calls from the 5' RACE reads with MiXCR, one row per CDR3 protein. Here the sample spans a few hundred thousand distinct CDR3 sequences, around a sixth being singletons. This clonotype was picked up a small number of times. The antigen is undetermined. The receptor's source is a young man who had mild COVID-19 (a few samples of this study predate the infection). Cell type and time point are not known. Sequencing input: PBMCs or a T cell subset sorted from them (not recorded which).

The CDR3 reads CASSFGDRDFRQYV. The CDR3 nucleotides read TGTGCCAGCAGTTTTGGTGACAGGGATTTCCGGCAGTACGTC. The V gene is TRBV28, the J gene TRBJ2-7; 7 bases are shared with TRBD1. V dropped 3 bases and J dropped 9; count of bases not matched to a gene: 11. This CDR3 comprises 14 residues. Germline CDR1 is MDHEN and CDR2 is SYDVKM.